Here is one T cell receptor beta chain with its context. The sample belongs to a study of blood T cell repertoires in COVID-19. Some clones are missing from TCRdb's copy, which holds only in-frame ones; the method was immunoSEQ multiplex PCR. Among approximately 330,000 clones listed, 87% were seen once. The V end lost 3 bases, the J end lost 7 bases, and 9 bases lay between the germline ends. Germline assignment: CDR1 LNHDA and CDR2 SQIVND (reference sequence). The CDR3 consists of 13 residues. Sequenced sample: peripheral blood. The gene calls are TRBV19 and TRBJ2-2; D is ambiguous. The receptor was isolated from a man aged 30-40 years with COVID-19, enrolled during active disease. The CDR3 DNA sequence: TGTGCCAGTAGTATCACAGCAATCGGGGAGCTGTTTTTT. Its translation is CASSITAIGELFF.